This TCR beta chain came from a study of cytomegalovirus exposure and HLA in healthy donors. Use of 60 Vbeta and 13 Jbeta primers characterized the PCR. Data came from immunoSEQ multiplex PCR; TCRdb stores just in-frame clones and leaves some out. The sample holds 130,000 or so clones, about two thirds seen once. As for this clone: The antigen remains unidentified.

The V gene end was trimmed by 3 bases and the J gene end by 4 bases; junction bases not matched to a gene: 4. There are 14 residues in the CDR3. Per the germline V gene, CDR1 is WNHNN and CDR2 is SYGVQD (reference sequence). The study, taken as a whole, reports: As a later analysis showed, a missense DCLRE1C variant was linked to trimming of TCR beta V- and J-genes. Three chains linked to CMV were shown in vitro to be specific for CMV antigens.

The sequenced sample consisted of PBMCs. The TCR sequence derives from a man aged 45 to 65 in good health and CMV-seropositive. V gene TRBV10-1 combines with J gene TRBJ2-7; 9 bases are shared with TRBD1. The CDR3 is CASSDRTGVYEQYF. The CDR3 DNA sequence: TGCGCCAGCAGTGACCGGACAGGGGTGTACGAGCAGTACTTC.